Below, 22 T cell receptor beta chains from the same sample are listed, as sequenced in a study of cytomegalovirus exposure and HLA in healthy donors. This table comes from immunoSEQ multiplex PCR, and its TCRdb copy is limited to in-frame clones, with some not included. The data contain around 120,000 clones, roughly 90% of them singletons. What was sequenced was PBMCs. These receptor sequences come from a young woman in good health and CMV-seropositive.

V usage is TRBV21-1 and J usage is TRBJ2-5; the table names TRBD1, a call not compared with the DNA. TRBV21-1 is deemed a pseudogene. The CDR3 contains 17 residues. CDR3 coding DNA: TGTGCCAGCAGCGCGACAGGGCCAGGGGGCGGTCAGGAGACCCAGTACTTC. It specifies CASSATGPGGGQETQYF.

V is TRBV11-1 and J is TRBJ1-3, with no clear D. CDR1 and CDR2 from the germline V gene are SGHAT and FQDESV (reference sequence). Trimming cost V 1 base and J 4 bases, with 11 bases left between them. CDR3 length: 15 amino acids. The CDR3 sequence: CASSLDVADGNTIYF. CDR3 nucleotides: TGTGCCAGCAGCTTAGATGTAGCGGACGGAAACACCATATATTTT.

The gene calls are TRBV28 and TRBJ2-7; possible D gene TRBD2, 6 bases. Germline CDR1 and CDR2: MDHEN and SYDVKM. The V gene lost 2 bases and the J gene lost 2 bases, with 16 bases spanning the gap. There are 16 residues in the CDR3. CDR3 amino acids: CASSLSRAEGAYEQYF. The CDR3 DNA sequence: TGTGCCAGCAGTTTAAGCAGGGCGGAGGGTGCCTACGAGCAGTACTTC.

In DNA form, the CDR3 reads TGTGCCAGCAGTCCCGGAGGTGGACAGGGTCAAACTTTTGGAGGCTACACCTTC. Its protein is CASSPGGGQGQTFGGYTF. The rearrangement links TRBV7-3 to TRBJ1-2; the match to TRBD1 covers 8 bases. Germline lookup yields CDR1 SGHTA and CDR2 FQGTGA. J was trimmed by 8 bases and V by 6 bases; bases with no gene match: 23. The CDR3 consists of 18 residues.

The V and J genes are TRBV25-1 and TRBJ2-1, with 10 positions matching TRBD1. Looked up from germline, CDR1 is MGHDK and CDR2 is SYGVNS. Trimming at V came to 0 bases and at J to 2 bases, leaving 7 bases not matched to a gene. The CDR3 has 18 residues. CDR3 protein: CASSEYGGGQGPYNEQFF. CDR3 nucleotides: TGTGCCAGCAGTGAATATGGAGGGGGACAGGGGCCCTACAATGAGCAGTTCTTC.

The rearrangement joins TRBV5-5 to TRBJ2-3; 10 nucleotides line up with TRBD1. V shed 3 bases and J 3 bases; nucleotides not matched to a gene: 4. The germline gives CDR1 SGHKS, CDR2 YYEKEE (reference sequence). The CDR3 runs to 15 residues. The CDR3 sequence is CASSSGDRGTDTQYF. The CDR3 DNA reads as TGTGCCAGCAGCTCAGGGGACAGGGGAACAGATACGCAGTATTTT.

This clone was observed a single time. V and J are TRBV4-1 and TRBJ1-5; D is uncertain. CDR3 length: 14 amino acids. V dropped 6 bases and J dropped 1 base, with 10 bases sitting between them. Germline V gene sequence: CDR1 MGHRA, CDR2 YSYEKL. The CDR3 loop reads CASSLLVSNQPQHF. The CDR3 DNA is TGCGCCAGCAGTCTCCTTGTGAGCAATCAGCCCCAGCATTTT.

J is TRBJ2-1 and V is TRBV19; D is possibly TRBD1 (5 bases). V was pared by 1 base and J by 1 base, with 17 bases between. The CDR3 spans 18 residues. Germline CDR1 reads LNHDA; CDR2 reads SQIVND (reference sequence). The CDR3 is CASSIVPVTASSYNEQFF. In DNA, the CDR3 is TGTGCCAGTAGTATAGTTCCGGTGACAGCCTCATCCTACAATGAGCAGTTCTTC.

The chain joins TRBV4-3 to TRBJ2-7; TRBD1 might be the D (6 bases). V was shortened by 1 base and J by 4 bases, with 14 bases between the two germline ends. This CDR3 region has 15 residues. Looked up from germline, CDR1 is LGHNA and CDR2 is YSLEER. CDR3 nucleotide sequence: TGCGCCAGCAGCCAAGTGTCGGACAGTTTGTACGAGCAGTACTTC. Translated: CASSQVSDSLYEQYF.

The V gene is TRBV7-8, the J gene TRBJ2-3; possibly TRBD2 for D (5 bases). V was pared by 5 bases and J by 1 base, with 13 bases between. The CDR3 is 15 amino acids. The germline V gene encodes CDR1 SGHVS and CDR2 FQNEAQ. The chain's CDR3 is CASSPGLLGTDTQYF. CDR3 bases: TGTGCCAGCAGCCCAGGACTCCTAGGCACAGATACGCAGTATTTT.

This clone was observed a single time. The chain carries TRBV15 and TRBJ1-5; TRBD1 agrees at 8 bases. Germline lookup yields CDR1 LNHNV and CDR2 YYDKDF (reference sequence). Trimming at V came to 8 bases and at J to 4 bases, leaving 7 bases not matched to a gene. This CDR3 spans 14 amino acids. CDR3: CATSAWDRNQPQHF. The CDR3 DNA reads as TGTGCCACCTCCGCCTGGGACAGGAATCAGCCCCAGCATTTT.

The chain couples TRBV5-1 to TRBJ2-5, with TRBD2 as a possible D gene (6 bases). Trimming cost V 4 bases and J 3 bases, with 13 bases left between them. The germline gives CDR1 SGHRS, CDR2 YFSETQ. This CDR3 comprises 14 residues. The CDR3 nucleotides are TGCGCCAGCAGCCCCGGAGGGCTAGAAGAGACCCAGTACTTC. It encodes CASSPGGLEETQYF.

The J gene is TRBJ1-5, the V gene TRBV6-5; possible D gene TRBD1, 5 bases. This CDR3 has 15 residues. Germline CDR1 MNHEY, CDR2 SVGAGI. The V end lost 5 bases, the J end lost 4 bases, and 15 bases lay between the germline ends. CDR3 amino acids: CASSMGQGGNQPQHF. The CDR3 DNA follows: TGTGCCAGCAGTATGGGGCAGGGAGGAAATCAGCCCCAGCATTTT.

The CDR3 spells CASNLGGASYNEQFF. CDR3 nucleotides: TGTGCCAGCAACCTAGGGGGGGCGTCCTACAATGAGCAGTTCTTC. The V call is TRBV7-9, the J call TRBJ2-1, with a weak D call TRBD2 (7 bases). This CDR3 spans 15 amino acids. Germline V CDR1 and CDR2: SEHNR, FQNEAQ (reference sequence). Trimming left V 7 bases short and J 1 base short, with 14 bases between.

The chain combines TRBV4-2 with TRBJ1-1; 9 bases map to TRBD1. This CDR3 is 15 amino acids long. J lost 2 bases, V lost 3 bases, and 4 bases had no gene match. Germline CDR1 LGHNA, CDR2 YNFKEQ. In nucleotides, the CDR3 is TGTGCCAGCAGCCAGAGACAGGGGGGAAACACTGAAGCTTTCTTT. It is translated as CASSQRQGGNTEAFF.

This chain joins TRBV5-1 and TRBJ2-5, with D possibly being TRBD1 (6 bases). V was pared by 1 base and J by 4 bases, with 11 bases between. Germline loops: CDR1 SGHRS, CDR2 YFSETQ. The CDR3 runs to 14 residues. CDR3 in DNA: TGCGCCAGCAGCTTGACAGGGTCGGGAGAGACCCAGTACTTC. Its translation: CASSLTGSGETQYF.

The V call is TRBV27, the J call TRBJ2-7; 10 bases fit TRBD1. The V and J ends lost 6 bases and 6 bases, in that order; junction bases with no gene match: 14. The CDR3 has 16 amino acids. Germline assignment: CDR1 MNHEY and CDR2 SMNVEV (reference sequence). The CDR3 here is CASSLRAGTGVSEQYF. As DNA, the CDR3 is TGTGCCAGCAGCCTTAGAGCCGGGACAGGGGTTTCCGAGCAGTACTTC.

The chain recombines TRBV7-9 with TRBJ2-4; 7 nucleotides align to TRBD1. V gave up 1 base and J gave up 12 bases; unmatched junction bases: 3. This CDR3 is built from 12 residues. Germline CDR1 is SEHNR and CDR2 is FQNEAQ (reference sequence). The CDR3: CASSLEGGDQYF. The CDR3 region has the DNA TGTGCCAGCAGCTTAGAAGGGGGCGATCAGTACTTC. Complete variable domain (other parts from reference TRBV7-9 and TRBJ2-4): DTGVSQNPRHKITKRGQNVTFRCDPISEHNRLYWYRQTLGQGPEFLTYFQNEAQLEKSRLLSDRFSAERPKGSFSTLEIQRTEQGDSAMYLCASSLEGGDQYFGAGTRLSVL.

The table lists this clone with a few counts. Germline and junction disagree at one end, which may indicate a read error. This chain uses TRBV18 with TRBJ1-5; D is uncertain. The CDR3 spans 10 residues. Germline CDR1 KGHSH, CDR2 LQKENI. The CDR3 DNA reads as TGTGCCAGCTCACCAAAGCCCAAGCATTTT. This translates into CASSPKPKHF.

This chain links TRBV5-6 with TRBJ2-3, with D unclear. The germline V and J ends were trimmed by 4 bases and 1 base, with 10 bases remaining between them. Germline lookup yields CDR1 SGHDT and CDR2 YYEEEE. The CDR3 sequence is 14 residues long. CDR3 loop: CASSLKLRTDTQYF. CDR3 sequence (DNA): TGTGCCAGCAGCCTGAAGCTACGCACAGATACGCAGTATTTT.

The chain combines TRBV30 with TRBJ2-5, with D tentatively TRBD2 (6 bases). The J call may be faulty, since TRBJ2-7 better matches the DNA end. Germline CDR1 reads GTSNPN; CDR2 reads SVGIG (reference sequence). This CDR3 spans 14 amino acids. CDR3 protein: CAWSVQAGPYEQYF. For the CDR3, the DNA is TGTGCCTGGAGTGTACAAGCGGGTCCCTACGAGCAGTACTTC.

A few counts support this clone. The V and J genes are TRBV6-1 and TRBJ1-2; the match to TRBD1 covers 8 bases. This CDR3 comprises 14 residues. Germline-derived CDR1 and CDR2 are MNHNS and SASEGT. The V gene end was trimmed by 6 bases and the J gene end by 5 bases; junction bases not matched to a gene: 8. The CDR3 protein is CASRRGTGDYGYTF. The CDR3 region has the DNA TGTGCCAGCAGGCGCGGGACAGGTGATTATGGCTACACCTTC.